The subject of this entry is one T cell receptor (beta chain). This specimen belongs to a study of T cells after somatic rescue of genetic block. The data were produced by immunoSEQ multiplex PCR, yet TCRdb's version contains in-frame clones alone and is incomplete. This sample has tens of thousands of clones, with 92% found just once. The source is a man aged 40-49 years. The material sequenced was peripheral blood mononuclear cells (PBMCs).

CDR3 nucleotide sequence: TGTGCCAGCAGTTTATCCGCGGACACCCAAGAGACCCAGTACTTC. Translation gives CASSLSADTQETQYF. The chain employs TRBV27 and TRBJ2-5; the D gene is possibly TRBD1 (5 bases). Trimming cost V 0 bases and J 1 base, with 9 bases left between them. The CDR3 is made up of 15 amino acids. CDR1 is MNHEY, CDR2 SMNVEV, per germline (reference sequence).